This is a list of T cell receptor beta chains from one sample in a study of identifying expanded T cells in peripheral blood. This table comes from immunoSEQ multiplex PCR, and its TCRdb copy is limited to in-frame clones, with some not included. The sample gives about 85,000 clones, approximately 89% of which show up once; 2.5% to 3% is in the top ten. Sequenced: blood. The receptors were gathered from a person aged 18 to 75 in good health. CDR3s include the opening cysteine and the closing phenylalanine or tryptophan. A D gene is named only where the DNA matches it firmly. Rows may omit the clone size; those that give it use once, few, many or a size class.

cdr3_length d_call j_call v_call clone_size cdr3_nt cdr3_aa
12 . TRBJ1-6 TRBV7-2 . TGTGCCAGCAGCCGAACCCAATCACCCCTCCACTTT CASSRTQSPLHF
14 TRBD1 TRBJ1-2 TRBV5-1 few TGCGCCAGCAGTGAAACAGGGGTAGCGGCCGGCTACACCTTC CASSETGVAAGYTF
13 TRBD1 TRBJ1-1 TRBV9 . TGTGCCAGCAGCCCCGGGACAGTCACTGAAGCTTTCTTT CASSPGTVTEAFF
15 TRBD2 TRBJ2-7 TRBV7-2 . TGTGCCAGCAGCCTAGGCGGGACTAGTTTCTACGAGCAGTACTTC CASSLGGTSFYEQYF
17 TRBD2 TRBJ2-3 TRBV19 . TGTGCCAGTAGTAAAATGCTTCTAGCGGGAGGCACAGATACGCAGTATTTT CASSKMLLAGGTDTQYF
16 TRBD1 TRBJ2-7 TRBV18 . TGTGCCAGCTCACCCAGGGACAGGGGGATTTTGAACGAGCAGTACTTC CASSPRDRGILNEQYF
14 . TRBJ2-3 TRBV27 . TGTGCCAGCCGAAGACAGGACTACACAGATACGCAGTATTTT CASRRQDYTDTQYF
18 TRBD2 TRBJ2-3 TRBV4-3 . TGCGCCAGCAGCGCCCACCCTCTAGCGGGGGGGCCAATAGATACGCAGTATTTT CASSAHPLAGGPIDTQYF
15 . TRBJ1-1 TRBV4-3 once TGCGCCAGCAGCCAATCGAGGGTTGTTTGGGGTCGAGCTTTCTTT CASSQSRVVWGRAFF
15 . TRBJ2-1 TRBV4-2 . TGTGCCAGCAGCCAACTGGGGGGCTCCTACAATGAGCAGTTCTTC CASSQLGGSYNEQFF
12 . TRBJ1-2 TRBV11-2 . TGTGCCAGCAGCGAGACAGCCCATGGCTACACCTTC CASSETAHGYTF
15 TRBD1 TRBJ2-2 TRBV7-9 . TGTGCCAGCAGCCTGGGACAGGGGACTACCGGGGAGCTGTTTTTT CASSLGQGTTGELFF
15 TRBD1 TRBJ2-5 TRBV19 once TGTGCCAGTAGTATCGGGACAGGGTGGGGAGAGACCCAGTACTTC CASSIGTGWGETQYF
15 TRBD1 TRBJ2-7 TRBV11-1 once TGTGCCAGCAGCCTCGGGACAGGGCAAGCCTACGAGCAGTACTTC CASSLGTGQAYEQYF
13 . TRBJ1-2 TRBV25-1 . TGTGCCAACCAGGGATGCCTAAGACTGGGCTACACCTTC CANQGCLRLGYTF
15 . TRBJ2-7 TRBV7-6 . TGTGCCAGCAGCGCGAGCGGGTCCAGCTCCTACGAGCAGTACTTC CASSASGSSSYEQYF
14 . TRBJ1-1 TRBV5-6 . TGTGCCAGCAAACAGGGATTCATGAACACTGAAGCTTTCTTT CASKQGFMNTEAFF
15 TRBD1 TRBJ1-4 TRBV19 . TGTGCCAGTAGGAAACAGGGGACTGTTGATGAAAAACTGTTTTTT CASRKQGTVDEKLFF
16 TRBD1 TRBJ2-7 TRBV5-1 . TGCGCCAGCAGCATTGCCCCCGGGACAGCTCCCTACGAGCAGTACTTC CASSIAPGTAPYEQYF
14 . TRBJ2-3 TRBV28 . TGTGCCAGCAGTCCCCAACTCCACACAGATACGCAGTATTTT CASSPQLHTDTQYF
17 . TRBJ2-1 TRBV7-8 . TGTGCCAGCAGCCGCGGGCAGGGTACGCGGTGGGGGGATGAGCAGTTCTTC CASSRGQGTRWGDEQFF
13 . TRBJ2-3 TRBV7-3 . TGTGCCAGCAGCCCCGAGCCGGATACGGCGCAGTATTTT CASSPEPDTAQYF
15 . TRBJ2-5 TRBV4-3 . TGCGCCAGCAGCCCCGCGAACGGGGGTGGAGAGACCCAGTACTTC CASSPANGGGETQYF
18 . TRBJ1-5 TRBV28 once TGTGCCAGCAGTTTGCTCTATCCGGACCCGTATAGCAATCAGCCCCAGCATTTT CASSLLYPDPYSNQPQHF
13 TRBD2 TRBJ2-5 TRBV7-3 . TGTGCCAGCAGTAGCGGGAGAGGAGAGACCCAGTACTTC CASSSGRGETQYF
18 TRBD2 TRBJ2-7 TRBV27 . TGTGCCAGCAGTGGTCAACTAGCGGGAGGCCGGTACTCCTACGAGCAGTACTTC CASSGQLAGGRYSYEQYF
16 . TRBJ2-7 TRBV4-3 . TGCGCCAGCAGCCAAGAGACTACAGGGAAAGGGGGCGAGCAGTACTTC CASSQETTGKGGEQYF